This TCR beta chain is drawn from a study of neurological immune-mediated disorders. The CDR3 is 14 residues long. V dropped 5 bases and J dropped 1 base, with 11 bases sitting between them. Germline CDR1 and CDR2: MDHEN and SYDVKM. This clonotype showed up many times. Over 180 million TCR-beta sequences from 15-18 subjects came from every sequencing run. Each CDR3 protein is one row after TCRdb ran MiXCR on the 5' RACE reads. The sample contains 55,000 to 70,000 distinct CDR3 sequences, 2.5% to 4% of which appear only once. The specimen sequenced was PBMCs. J is TRBJ1-1 and V is TRBV28; D is uncertain. The receptor's source is a woman in her forties or fifties with multiple sclerosis. The CDR3 bases are TGTGCCAGCAGTCCTGTACCTGGGAACACTGAAGCTTTCTTT. It is translated as CASSPVPGNTEAFF.